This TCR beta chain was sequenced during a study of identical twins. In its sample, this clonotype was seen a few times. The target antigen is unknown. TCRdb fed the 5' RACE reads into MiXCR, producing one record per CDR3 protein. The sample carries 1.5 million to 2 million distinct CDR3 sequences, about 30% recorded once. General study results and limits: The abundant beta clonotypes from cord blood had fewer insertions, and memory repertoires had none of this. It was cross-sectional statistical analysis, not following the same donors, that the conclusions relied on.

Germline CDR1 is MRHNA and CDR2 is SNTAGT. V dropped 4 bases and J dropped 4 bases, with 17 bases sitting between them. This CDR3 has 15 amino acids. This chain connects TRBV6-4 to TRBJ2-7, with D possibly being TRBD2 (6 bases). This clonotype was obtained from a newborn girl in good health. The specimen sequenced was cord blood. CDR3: CASSAGGTGKYEQYF. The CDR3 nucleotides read TGTGCCAGCAGTGCCGGCGGGACCGGCAAATACGAGCAGTACTTC.